These 22 T cell receptor beta chains were all obtained from the same sample, sequenced in a study of identifying expanded T cells in peripheral blood. The table came from immunoSEQ multiplex PCR; TCRdb's copy has only in-frame clones and leaves some out. The sample shows 90,000 to 95,000 clones, roughly 88% of them seen only once. The material sequenced was blood. These receptors were obtained from a person between 18 and 69 years old in good health.

The chain carries TRBV7-9 and TRBJ2-3; 10 nucleotides line up with TRBD1. Germline V gives CDR1 SEHNR, CDR2 FQNEAQ (reference sequence). Germline trimming cut 5 bases from V and 6 bases from J; bases unmatched to any gene: 8. This CDR3 region has 15 residues. For the CDR3, the DNA is TGTGCCAGCAGCGAACGGGACAGGGGCCAGGATACGCAGTATTTT. Its protein is CASSERDRGQDTQYF.

This chain links TRBV5-4 with TRBJ2-3; 10 bases agree with TRBD2. Per germline, CDR1 SGHNT and CDR2 YYREEE (reference sequence). This CDR3 is built from 16 residues. The junction had 6 bases not matched to a gene; V was cut back by 2 bases and J by 3 bases. This CDR3 is CASSLKSGGATDTQYF. DNA of the CDR3: TGTGCCAGCAGCTTAAAAAGCGGGGGGGCGACAGATACGCAGTATTTT.

In this sample, this clone turned up a few times. The chain has TRBV30 and TRBJ1-2; D is perhaps TRBD1 (6 bases). The V end lost 7 bases, the J end lost 4 bases, and 10 bases lay between the germline ends. There are 11 residues in the CDR3. CDR1 is GTSNPN, CDR2 SVGIG, per germline (reference sequence). CDR3 amino acids: CAYRQVYGYTF. The CDR3 DNA sequence: TGTGCCTACCGACAGGTCTATGGCTACACCTTC.

The V and J genes are TRBV14 and TRBJ2-7, with 8 bases that match TRBD1. With 6 bases clipped from V and 3 bases from J, the junction kept 1 base outside the gene matches. The germline CDR1 and CDR2 sequences are SGHDN and FVKESK. The CDR3 runs to 12 residues. The DNA for the CDR3 is TGTGCCAGCAGTGGACAGGGCTACGAGCAGTACTTC. Protein product: CASSGQGYEQYF.

V and J are TRBV9 and TRBJ2-7, with 7 bases that match TRBD2. CDR1 and CDR2 (germline): SGDLS, YYNGEE. CDR3 length: 16 residues. The ends lost 4 bases at V and 6 bases at J; junction bases unmatched: 16. In DNA form, the CDR3 reads TGTGCCAGCAGCTCCCACGCGGGAGCCGGTTTCTTCGAGCAGTACTTC. This encodes CASSSHAGAGFFEQYF.

The chain combines TRBV18 with TRBJ1-2, with 9 bases that match TRBD1. V trimming: 3 bases; J trimming: 5 bases; junction bases outside the gene matches: 4. CDR1 and CDR2 (germline): KGHSH, LQKENI. The CDR3 totals 14 residues. CDR3 loop: CASSPGDRDYGYTF. CDR3 nucleotide sequence: TGTGCCAGCTCACCGGGGGACAGGGATTATGGCTACACCTTC.

This clone came up a few times. The V and J genes are TRBV6-1 and TRBJ1-5; TRBD1 is a possible D gene (5 bases). The CDR3 totals 15 residues. Germline V gene data show CDR1 as MNHNS and CDR2 as SASEGT. V lost 4 bases, J lost 0 bases, and 10 bases lay in between. CDR3 nucleotides: TGTGCCAGCAGTGTGACAGAGTATAGCAATCAGCCCCAGCATTTT. It is translated as CASSVTEYSNQPQHF.

The chain has TRBV12-5 and TRBJ1-1; D not certain. Trimming shortened V by 0 bases and J by 0 bases, and 5 bases separated the two germline ends. The V gene's germline CDR1 is LGHNT and CDR2 FRNRAP. The CDR3 loop spans 14 amino acids. CDR3 sequence: CASGLVAVNTEAFF. In DNA, the CDR3 is TGTGCTAGTGGTTTGGTGGCAGTGAACACTGAAGCTTTCTTT.

This clone was recorded a few times. This chain links TRBV2 with TRBJ1-1; 9 nucleotides line up with TRBD1. The germline V gene encodes CDR1 SNHLY and CDR2 FYNNEI. The CDR3 has 12 residues. The V segment lost 4 bases and the J segment 10 bases; nucleotides outside the gene matches: 4. For the CDR3, the DNA is TGTGCCAGCAGTGGAGGACAGGGGCGAGCTTTCTTT. As protein: CASSGGQGRAFF.

The J gene is TRBJ2-6, the V gene TRBV18, with D perhaps matching TRBD1 (6 bases). Germline CDR1 reads KGHSH; CDR2 reads LQKENI. This CDR3 contains 17 residues. The V end was cut by 6 bases, the J end by 2 bases, with 17 bases between. The CDR3 DNA reads TGTGCCAGCTCCCAGACAGGTGGCTTAACTGGGGCCAACGTCCTGACTTTC. Amino acids: CASSQTGGLTGANVLTF.

The rearrangement links TRBV5-1 to TRBJ1-2; the D gene is possibly TRBD1 (5 bases). The CDR3 is 13 residues long. From germline, CDR1 is SGHRS and CDR2 YFSETQ. Trimming shortened V by 5 bases and J by 3 bases, and 11 bases separated the two germline ends. As DNA, the CDR3 is TGCGCCAGCAGATTACAGGCTTACTATGGCTACACCTTC. This encodes CASRLQAYYGYTF.

This clone was seen once. The chain employs TRBV5-3 and TRBJ2-7, with 9 bases matching TRBD2. TRBV5-3 is designated an ORF whose function remains uncertain. V was clipped by 4 bases and J by 3 bases; unmatched bases: 14. CDR3 length: 17 amino acids. CDR3 bases: TGTGCCAGAAGCCAGCAGGCGAGCGGGAGGAAAAGCTACGAGCAGTACTTC. This sequence encodes CARSQQASGRKSYEQYF.

J is TRBJ2-3 and V is TRBV7-2; TRBD1 is a possible D gene (5 bases). From germline, CDR1 is SGHTA and CDR2 FQGNSA. V lost 0 bases to trimming and J lost 2 bases, with 15 bases between them. CDR3 length: 17 residues. DNA for the CDR3: TGTGCCAGCAGCTTAGCAAAGGGGTTGTTGACCACAGATACGCAGTATTTT. Translating it yields CASSLAKGLLTTDTQYF.

V is TRBV14 and J is TRBJ1-1; unclear D gene. This CDR3 contains 17 residues. Germline V lookup: CDR1 SGHDN, CDR2 FVKESK. The V end was cut by 5 bases, the J end by 2 bases, with 21 bases between. The CDR3 protein is CASSSPRAFVTNTEAFF. As DNA, the CDR3 is TGTGCCAGCAGCTCCCCCCGGGCCTTCGTAACAAACACTGAAGCTTTCTTT.

This chain connects TRBV5-4 to TRBJ1-3; the D gene is possibly TRBD1 (5 bases). Germline-derived CDR1 and CDR2 are SGHNT and YYREEE (reference sequence). V lost 0 bases and J 4 bases, leaving 11 bases between the germline ends. There are 15 residues in the CDR3. CDR3 amino acids: CASSLDQGSGNTIYF. The CDR3 DNA follows: TGTGCCAGCAGCTTGGATCAGGGTTCGGGAAACACCATATATTTT.

The chain joins TRBV10-2 to TRBJ2-1; possible D gene TRBD1, 7 bases. This CDR3 spans 14 amino acids. Germline CDR1 reads WSHSY; CDR2 reads SAAADI. V was cut by 6 bases and J by 8 bases, with 17 bases left in between. This CDR3 is CASRGGQLVDEQFF. DNA for the CDR3: TGCGCCAGCAGGGGGGGACAGTTGGTGGATGAGCAGTTCTTC.

The sample holds one count of this clone. The V and J genes are TRBV18 and TRBJ2-3, with TRBD2 as a possible D gene (5 bases). V lost 3 bases to trimming and J lost 6 bases, with 13 bases between them. Germline loops: CDR1 KGHSH, CDR2 LQKENI. The CDR3 has 14 amino acids. The CDR3 DNA reads TGTGCCAGCTCACCTCGGCAGGAGGCGGATACGCAGTATTTT. Its translation is CASSPRQEADTQYF. Using reference TRBV18 and TRBJ2-3 for the parts outside the CDR3, the full variable domain is NAGVMQNPRHLVRRRGQEARLRCSPMKGHSHVYWYRQLPEEGLKFMVYLQKENIIDESGMPKERFSAEFPKEGPSILRIQQVVRGDSAAYFCASSPRQEADTQYFGPGTRLTVL.

This chain connects TRBV27 to TRBJ2-7, with D possibly TRBD2 on 5 matching bases. The germline CDR1 and CDR2 sequences are MNHEY and SMNVEV (reference sequence). This CDR3 is 14 amino acids long. Trimming shortened V by 3 bases and J by 3 bases, and 12 bases separated the two germline ends. The CDR3 nucleotides read TGTGCCAGCAGTTTTCGGGGTTTCGGCTACGAGCAGTACTTC. It translates to CASSFRGFGYEQYF.

The chain is built from TRBV6-5 and TRBJ1-2; D is perhaps TRBD1 (5 bases). From germline, CDR1 is MNHEY and CDR2 SVGAGI. V was trimmed by 6 bases and J by 1 base, leaving 15 bases between them. The length of the CDR3 is 15 residues. CDR3 region: CASSPLQGFNYGYTF. CDR3 nucleotide sequence: TGTGCCAGCAGCCCATTGCAGGGTTTTAACTATGGCTACACCTTC.

The chain joins TRBV5-1 to TRBJ2-6; either TRBD1 or TRBD2 may fit D (5 bases each). The ends were cut back, 6 bases at V and 0 bases at J, with 10 bases in the middle. Germline values: CDR1 SGHRS, CDR2 YFSETQ. The CDR3 length is 15 residues. CDR3 nucleotide sequence: TGCGCCAGCAATGGGGGAAACTCTGGGGCCAACGTCCTGACTTTC. This encodes CASNGGNSGANVLTF.

The rearrangement links TRBV12-5 to TRBJ2-3; either TRBD1 or TRBD2 may fit D (5 bases each). This CDR3 is 17 amino acids long. The germline V and J ends were trimmed by 1 base and 3 bases, with 17 bases remaining between them. Germline V gives CDR1 LGHNT, CDR2 FRNRAP. This chain's CDR3 is CASGLDKRGPMTDTQYF. CDR3 nucleotides: TGTGCTAGTGGTTTGGATAAGAGGGGACCCATGACAGATACGCAGTATTTT.

The chain has TRBV19 and TRBJ2-3, with TRBD1 identical over 11 bases. V was clipped by 6 bases and J by 4 bases; unmatched bases: 3. The CDR3 contains 14 residues. Germline-derived CDR1 and CDR2 are LNHDA and SQIVND (reference sequence). The CDR3 region has the DNA TGTGCCAGTAGCGGGACAGGGGGGCCAGATACGCAGTATTTT. It specifies CASSGTGGPDTQYF.